A single sample is the source of the 15 T cell receptor beta chains below, sequenced in a study of OX40 agonist ivuxolimab in advanced cancers. Profiling relied on immunoSEQ multiplex PCR, and the TCRdb table lists in-frame clones only, not all of them. Among around 79,000 clones listed, about 90% were seen once. The sample was CD4+ or CD8+ T cells sorted from blood, taken in a trial of the OX40 agonist ivuxolimab. The receptor set was obtained from an adult with an advanced solid tumor such as melanoma, head and neck, liver or kidney cancer.

The rearrangement links TRBV30 to TRBJ2-7; 7 positions agree with TRBD1. The germline CDR1 and CDR2 sequences are GTSNPN and SVGIG (reference sequence). V lost 3 bases to trimming and J lost 5 bases; unmatched junction nucleotides: 13. This CDR3 has 15 amino acids. CDR3 coding DNA: TGTGCCTGGAGGAAAAAGGGACAGTCATTTCACGAGCAGTACTTC. Its protein is CAWRKKGQSFHEQYF.

The chain recombines TRBV7-8 with TRBJ1-3, with D maybe TRBD1 (5 bases). The V end lost 6 bases, the J end lost 3 bases, and 18 bases lay between the germline ends. This CDR3 has 16 amino acids. Germline values: CDR1 SGHVS, CDR2 FQNEAQ. CDR3 DNA sequence: TGTGCCAGCAGAATGGCTCGGACGCAGGGTGGAAACACCATATATTTT. Protein: CASRMARTQGGNTIYF.

With regard to this clone: A junction end diverges from the germline sequence, so it may reflect a read error. The CDR3 DNA is TGTGCCAGCCAGGGGGGTTATGACTACACCTTC. It yields the protein CASQGGYDYTF. V gene TRBV28 combines with J gene TRBJ1-2; 7 nucleotides match TRBD1. CDR1 is MDHEN and CDR2 is SYDVKM in the germline V gene. This CDR3 has 11 residues.

The chain uses TRBV7-2 and TRBJ2-7, with D tentatively TRBD2 (5 bases). This CDR3 spans 13 amino acids. Germline-derived CDR1 and CDR2 are SGHTA and FQGNSA. V dropped 5 bases and J dropped 4 bases, with 12 bases sitting between them. The CDR3 DNA sequence: TGTGCCAGCAGCCACCGGGGTGGTTACGAGCAGTACTTC. Amino acid sequence: CASSHRGGYEQYF.

The V call is TRBV7-2, the J call TRBJ1-5; D is unclear. The CDR3 loop spans 13 amino acids. Germline CDR1 is SGHTA and CDR2 is FQGNSA. Trimming shortened V by 2 bases and J by 2 bases, and 4 bases separated the two germline ends. In nucleotides, the CDR3 is TGTGCCAGCAGCTTACCGGGCAATCAGCCCCAGCATTTT. This codes for CASSLPGNQPQHF.

This clone was counted a few times. This chain uses TRBV10-3 with TRBJ1-1; D ambiguous. The CDR3 totals 12 residues. V was cut by 4 bases and J by 7 bases, with 10 bases left in between. The germline gives CDR1 ENHRY, CDR2 SYGVKD. CDR3 nucleotides: TGTGCCATCAGTGGTCCTGGTAGTGAAGCTTTCTTT. Residues: CAISGPGSEAFF.

The gene calls are TRBV7-8 and TRBJ2-4; tentative D call: TRBD2 (5 bases). The CDR3 is made up of 15 amino acids. Trimming pared 2 bases from V and 1 base from J, leaving 9 bases between. Looked up from germline, CDR1 is SGHVS and CDR2 is FQNEAQ. CDR3 DNA sequence: TGTGCCAGCAGCTTAAGGTGGGAGGCCAAAAACATTCAGTACTTC. Encoded protein: CASSLRWEAKNIQYF.

As DNA, the CDR3 is TGCAGCGTCGGTTTGGGACAGGGGGCATACAATGAGCAGTTCTTC. Protein product: CSVGLGQGAYNEQFF. V usage is TRBV29-1 and J usage is TRBJ2-1; TRBD1 matches 12 bases. The CDR3 extends over 15 amino acids. CDR1 SQVTM and CDR2 ANQGSEA come from the germline V gene. V lost 6 bases and J lost 4; bases outside the gene matches: 7.

V gene TRBV7-8 combines with J gene TRBJ1-1; perhaps TRBD1 as D (5 bases). Germline loops: CDR1 SGHVS, CDR2 FQNEAQ. The CDR3 is 15 residues long. V lost 2 bases to trimming and J lost 5 bases, with 15 bases between them. The CDR3 region is CASSLQGNMGTEAFF. The CDR3 nucleotides read TGTGCCAGCAGCTTACAGGGCAACATGGGGACTGAAGCTTTCTTT.

The V gene is TRBV7-6, the J gene TRBJ2-7; 8 bases match TRBD1. With V trimmed by 5 bases and J by 3 bases, 6 bases remained unmatched. The CDR3 extends over 14 amino acids. CDR1 and CDR2 from the germline V gene are SGHVS and FNYEAQ. The CDR3 nucleotides are TGTGCCAGCAGCCCTGGACAGGGCCGCTACGAGCAGTACTTC. Translation: CASSPGQGRYEQYF.

This clone was seen a few times. The genes are TRBV6-5 and TRBJ1-2; D gene ambiguous. Between the trimmed V and J ends, which lost 0 bases and 7 bases, there was a span of 15 bases. Germline loops: CDR1 MNHEY, CDR2 SVGAGI. This CDR3 contains 15 residues. DNA of the CDR3: TGTGCCAGCAGTTACTCGGGCCGGTGGGGAAGTGGCTACACCTTC. Encoded protein: CASSYSGRWGSGYTF.

A single count supports this clone. The chain employs TRBV5-6 and TRBJ1-4, with 8 bases identical to TRBD1. The V and J ends lost 2 bases and 3 bases, in that order; junction bases with no gene match: 12. The CDR3 contains 18 residues. Germline V lookup: CDR1 SGHDT, CDR2 YYEEEE. The CDR3: CASSFKGTGGTSNEKLFF. CDR3 in DNA: TGTGCCAGCAGCTTCAAGGGAACAGGGGGAACTTCTAATGAAAAACTGTTTTTT.

The DNA of the CDR3 is TGCGCCAGCAGCAAAGGGACAGGGGATGGCTACACCTTC. As protein: CASSKGTGDGYTF. This sequence joins TRBV23-1 and TRBJ1-2, with 10 bases lining up with TRBD1. TRBV23-1 is treated as an ORF (open reading frame) with a function not yet certain. The CDR3 has 13 residues. J gave up 6 bases and V 6 bases, and 4 bases lay outside the gene matches.

This chain uses TRBV5-6 with TRBJ1-6; D gene uncertain. Germline assignment: CDR1 SGHDT and CDR2 YYEEEE. Trimming pared 4 bases from V and 8 bases from J, leaving 7 bases between. The CDR3 contains 12 residues. The CDR3 sequence is CASSVRDSPLHF. The CDR3, as DNA: TGTGCCAGCAGCGTAAGAGATTCACCCCTCCACTTT. Looking up the rest from reference TRBV5-6 and TRBJ1-6 gives the full variable domain: DAGVTQSPTHLIKTRGQQVTLRCSPKSGHDTVSWYQQALGQGPQFIFQYYEEEERQRGNFPDRFSGHQFPNYSSELNVNALLLGDSALYLCASSVRDSPLHFGNGTRLTVT.

The gene calls are TRBV19 and TRBJ2-3; 15 bases align to TRBD2. V trimming: 5 bases; J trimming: 1 base; junction bases outside the gene matches: 7. CDR1 and CDR2 from the germline V gene are LNHDA and SQIVND (reference sequence). There are 18 residues in the CDR3. The CDR3 DNA sequence: TGTGCCAGTAGTCCTTGGACTAGCGGGGGGGCTCGCACAGATACGCAGTATTTT. Translating it yields CASSPWTSGGARTDTQYF.